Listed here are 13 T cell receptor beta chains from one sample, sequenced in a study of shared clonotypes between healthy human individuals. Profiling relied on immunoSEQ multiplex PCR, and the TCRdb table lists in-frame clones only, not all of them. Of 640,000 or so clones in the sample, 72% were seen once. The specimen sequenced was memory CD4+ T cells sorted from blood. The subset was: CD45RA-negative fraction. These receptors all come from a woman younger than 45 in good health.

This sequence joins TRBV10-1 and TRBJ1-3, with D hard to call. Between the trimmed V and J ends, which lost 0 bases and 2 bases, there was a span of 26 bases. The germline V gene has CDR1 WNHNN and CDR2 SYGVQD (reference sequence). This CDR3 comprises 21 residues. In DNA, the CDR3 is TGCGCCAGCAGTGAGTCGAGCTGGGAATCGCCGGGGAGGTCGGCTGGAAACACCATATATTTT. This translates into CASSESSWESPGRSAGNTIYF.

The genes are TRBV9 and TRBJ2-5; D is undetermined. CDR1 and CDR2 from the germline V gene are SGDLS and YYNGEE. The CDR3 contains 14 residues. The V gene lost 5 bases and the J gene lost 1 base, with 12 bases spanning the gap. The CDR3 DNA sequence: TGTGCCAGCAGTTATACAGCTTTCCAAGAGACCCAGTACTTC. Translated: CASSYTAFQETQYF. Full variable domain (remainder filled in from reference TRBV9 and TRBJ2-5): DSGVTQTPKHLITATGQRVTLRCSPRSGDLSVYWYQQSLDQGLQFLIQYYNGEERAKGNILERFSAQQFPDLHSELNLSSLELGDSALYFCASSYTAFQETQYFGPGTRLLVL.

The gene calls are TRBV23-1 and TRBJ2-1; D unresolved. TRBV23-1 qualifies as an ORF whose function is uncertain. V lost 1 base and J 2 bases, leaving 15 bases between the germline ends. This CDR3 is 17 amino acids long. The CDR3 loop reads CASSQWRASRTYNEQFF. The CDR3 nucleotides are TGCGCCAGCAGTCAATGGCGAGCGTCTCGCACCTACAATGAGCAGTTCTTC.

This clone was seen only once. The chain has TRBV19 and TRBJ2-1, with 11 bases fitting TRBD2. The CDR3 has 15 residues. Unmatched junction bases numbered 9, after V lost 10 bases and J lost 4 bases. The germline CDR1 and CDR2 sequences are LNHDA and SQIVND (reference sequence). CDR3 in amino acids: CATNSGTSGYNEQFF. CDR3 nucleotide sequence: TGTGCCACAAATTCCGGGACTAGCGGATACAATGAGCAGTTCTTC. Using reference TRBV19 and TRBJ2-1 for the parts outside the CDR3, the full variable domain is DGGITQSPKYLFRKEGQNVTLSCEQNLNHDAMYWYRQDPGQGLRLIYYSQIVNDFQKGDIAEGYSVSREKKESFPLTVTSAQKNPTAFYLCATNSGTSGYNEQFFGPGTRLTVL.

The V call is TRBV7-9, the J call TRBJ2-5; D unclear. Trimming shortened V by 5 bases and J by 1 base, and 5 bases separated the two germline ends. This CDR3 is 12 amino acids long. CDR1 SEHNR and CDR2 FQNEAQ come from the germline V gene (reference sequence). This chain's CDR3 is CASSGAQETQYF. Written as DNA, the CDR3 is TGTGCCAGCAGCGGAGCCCAAGAGACCCAGTACTTC. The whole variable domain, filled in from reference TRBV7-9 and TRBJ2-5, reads DTGVSQNPRHKITKRGQNVTFRCDPISEHNRLYWYRQTLGQGPEFLTYFQNEAQLEKSRLLSDRFSAERPKGSFSTLEIQRTEQGDSAMYLCASSGAQETQYFGPGTRLLVL.

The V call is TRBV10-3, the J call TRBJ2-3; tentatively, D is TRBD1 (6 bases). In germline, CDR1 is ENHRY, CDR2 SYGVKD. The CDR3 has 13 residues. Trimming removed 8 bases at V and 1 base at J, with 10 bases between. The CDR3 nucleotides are TGTGCCATCGGGGGCAGCGGCACAGATACGCAGTATTTT. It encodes CAIGGSGTDTQYF.

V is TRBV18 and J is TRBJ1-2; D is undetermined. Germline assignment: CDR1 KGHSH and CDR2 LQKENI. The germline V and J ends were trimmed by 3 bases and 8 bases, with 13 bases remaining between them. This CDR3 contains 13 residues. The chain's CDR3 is CASSPRTNWGYTF. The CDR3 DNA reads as TGTGCCAGCTCACCGCGGACGAATTGGGGCTACACCTTC.

CDR3 loop: CASSLEGQGSGEAFF. CDR3 coding DNA: TGTGCCAGCAGCTTAGAAGGACAGGGGTCAGGTGAAGCTTTCTTT. The chain joins TRBV7-8 to TRBJ1-1; TRBD1 matches 9 bases. CDR1 SGHVS and CDR2 FQNEAQ come from the germline V gene. The CDR3 extends over 15 amino acids. V gave up 1 base and J gave up 7 bases; unmatched junction bases: 7.

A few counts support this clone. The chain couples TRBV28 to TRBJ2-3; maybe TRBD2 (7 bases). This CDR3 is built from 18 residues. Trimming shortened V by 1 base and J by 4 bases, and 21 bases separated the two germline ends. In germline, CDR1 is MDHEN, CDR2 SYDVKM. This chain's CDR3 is CASSLSLRGEGSADTQYF. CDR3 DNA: TGTGCCAGCAGTTTATCCCTTAGGGGGGAGGGGTCGGCAGATACGCAGTATTTT.

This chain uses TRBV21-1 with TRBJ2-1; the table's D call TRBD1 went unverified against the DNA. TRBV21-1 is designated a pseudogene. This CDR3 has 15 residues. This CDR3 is CASSKRGRSYNEQFF. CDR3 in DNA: TGTGCCAGCAGCAAAAGGGGCCGCTCCTACAATGAGCAGTTCTTC.

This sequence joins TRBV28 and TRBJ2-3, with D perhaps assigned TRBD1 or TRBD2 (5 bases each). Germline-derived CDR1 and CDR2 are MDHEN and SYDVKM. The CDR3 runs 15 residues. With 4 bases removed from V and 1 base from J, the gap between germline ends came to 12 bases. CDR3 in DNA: TGTGCCAGCAGTTCCGGGGACGGTGGCACAGATACGCAGTATTTT. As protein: CASSSGDGGTDTQYF.

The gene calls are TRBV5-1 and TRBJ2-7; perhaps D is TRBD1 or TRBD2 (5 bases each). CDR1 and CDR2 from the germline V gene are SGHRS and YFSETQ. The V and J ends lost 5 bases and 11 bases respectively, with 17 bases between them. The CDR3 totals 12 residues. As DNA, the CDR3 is TGCGCCAGCAGTTCCCCCCCGGGGCTGGAGTACTTC. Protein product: CASSSPPGLEYF.

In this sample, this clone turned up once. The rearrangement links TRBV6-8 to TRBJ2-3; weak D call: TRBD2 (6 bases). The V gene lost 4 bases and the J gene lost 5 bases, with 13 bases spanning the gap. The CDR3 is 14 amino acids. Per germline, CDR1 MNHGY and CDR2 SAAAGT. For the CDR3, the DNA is TGTGCCAGCAGTTGGGCGGGAACGAAAGATACGCAGTATTTT. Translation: CASSWAGTKDTQYF.